Below are 25 T cell receptor beta chains sequenced from a single sample in a study of tumor and adjacent non-tumor tissue in lung cancer. Three rounds of nested PCR, following a modified ARM-PCR protocol, produced the TCRbeta library. TCRdb redid the calling of the multiplex PCR reads with MiXCR, one entry per CDR3 protein. The data show just over 200,000 distinct CDR3 sequences, around 70% seen once. The template was RNA from unsorted bulk tissue. Sequencing was carried out using lung tumor tissue. Receptors originate from a man in his fifties or sixties with non-small cell lung cancer.

This clonotype was detected a few times. A much larger clone differs by one base, so this may be a read error. The chain has TRBV11-2 and TRBJ2-5, with 7 bases identical to TRBD2. The CDR3 spans 16 residues. Germline V gene sequence: CDR1 SGHAT, CDR2 FQNNGV. As DNA, the CDR3 is TGTACCAGCAGCTTAGATAGCGCCGGGGGGACGGAGACCCAGTACTTC. Translating gives CTSSLDSAGGTETQYF. Based on the CDR3 plus reference TRBV11-2 and TRBJ2-5, the full variable domain is EAGVAQSPRYKIIEKRQSVAFWCNPISGHATLYWYQQILGQGPKLLIQFQNNGVVDDSQLPKDRFSAERLKGVDSTLKIQPAKLEDSAVYLCTSSLDSAGGTETQYFGPGTRLLVL.

This sequence joins TRBV7-8 and TRBJ1-2; D unclear. This CDR3 is built from 14 residues. V lost 5 bases to trimming and J lost 0 bases, with 10 bases between them. From germline, CDR1 is SGHVS and CDR2 FQNEAQ. This CDR3 is CASSIRVSNYGYTF. The CDR3 DNA is TGTGCCAGCAGCATACGGGTATCTAACTATGGCTACACCTTC.

With regard to this clonotype: A single base separates this from a much larger clone, so it may be a read error. The chain joins TRBV20-1 to TRBJ1-5; 8 bases align to TRBD1. The germline gives CDR1 DFQATT, CDR2 SNEGSKA (reference sequence). The CDR3 is 15 residues long. Here the CDR3 reads CSPSLTGESNQPQHF. The CDR3 nucleotides are TGCAGTCCTAGTTTGACAGGGGAGTCCAATCAGCCCCAGCATTTT.

A word on this clonotype: A single base separates this from a much larger clone, so it may be a read error. The CDR3 does not close with the conserved phenylalanine or tryptophan, likely indicating a read error. The chain employs TRBV20-1 and TRBJ2-5, with 10 bases fitting TRBD2. CDR1 is DFQATT and CDR2 is SNEGSKA in the germline V gene (reference sequence). This CDR3 comprises 15 residues. The ends lost 0 bases at V and 2 bases at J; junction bases unmatched: 3. The CDR3, as DNA: TGCAGTGCTAGAGAGGGGACTAGCGCACAAGAGACCCAGTACTCC. It is translated as CSAREGTSAQETQYS.

With regard to this clonotype: A clone one base away is much larger, so this may be a read error. The chain carries TRBV20-1 and TRBJ1-5; D unclear. Germline V lookup: CDR1 DFQATT, CDR2 SNEGSKA (reference sequence). This CDR3 comprises 14 residues. CDR3: CSASPVQPRQPQDF. The CDR3 bases are TGCAGTGCTAGTCCCGTCCAGCCGAGGCAGCCCCAGGATTTT.

Notes on this clonotype: Just one base apart from a much larger clone, this may be a read error. This sequence joins TRBV12-3 or TRBV12-4 and TRBJ2-7; D gene ambiguous. This CDR3 is built from 12 residues. V shed 5 bases and J shed 7 bases, with 12 bases lying between them. DNA for the CDR3: TGTGCCAGCAGTCGGAGACGAAGGGAGCAGTACTTC. Translation gives CASSRRRREQYF.

The genes are TRBV20-1 and TRBJ2-5; TRBD1 aligns across 10 bases. V gave up 3 bases and J gave up 3 bases; unmatched junction bases: 7. Per germline, CDR1 DFQATT and CDR2 SNEGSKA (reference sequence). The CDR3 extends over 15 amino acids. The CDR3 nucleotides are TGCAGTGCTAGGGGAGACAGGGGGCGAGAAGAGACCCAGTACTTC. Encoded protein: CSARGDRGREETQYF.

About this clonotype itself: At one end, the junction sequence differs from germline, possibly due to a read error. V and J are TRBV11-2 and TRBJ2-5; D assignment may be TRBD1 or TRBD2 (5 bases each). Germline V CDR1 and CDR2: SGHAT, FQNNGV. This CDR3 region has 13 residues. CDR3 sequence (DNA): TGTGCCAGCGGTTACGGGGCTCAAGGGACCCAGTACTTC. This gives the protein CASGYGAQGTQYF.

The chain uses TRBV4-1 and TRBJ2-1, with 9 bases that match TRBD1. V dropped 0 bases and J dropped 11; count of bases not matched to a gene: 14. CDR3 length: 17 residues. CDR1 is MGHRA, CDR2 YSYEKL, per germline. The CDR3 sequence: CASSQEVQGASYDKQFF. In nucleotides, the CDR3 is TGCGCCAGCAGCCAAGAAGTACAGGGGGCATCCTACGATAAGCAGTTCTTC.

Relative to its sample, this clonotype is medium-sized. The chain recombines TRBV11-2 with TRBJ1-2, with D possibly being TRBD1 (5 bases). V lost 2 bases and J lost 12, with 13 bases in between. CDR1 SGHAT and CDR2 FQNNGV come from the germline V gene. The CDR3 has 12 residues. CDR3 nucleotides: TGTGCCAGCAGCTTATTGGGGCGGGGAGACACCTTC. It yields the protein CASSLLGRGDTF.

The chain links TRBV20-1 to TRBJ2-5, with D unresolved. V was trimmed by 5 bases and J by 0 bases, leaving 13 bases between them. CDR1 DFQATT and CDR2 SNEGSKA come from the germline V gene (reference sequence). The CDR3 totals 14 residues. CDR3 in amino acids: CSALQIPYQETQYF. The CDR3, as DNA: TGCAGTGCTCTCCAAATACCGTACCAAGAGACCCAGTACTTC.

This clonotype was observed once. Lacking the conserved final phenylalanine or tryptophan, this CDR3 likely reflects a read error. This chain links TRBV11-1 with TRBJ2-6, with TRBD1 matching over 9 bases. Germline V CDR1 and CDR2: SGHAT, FQDESV (reference sequence). There are 18 residues in the CDR3. In DNA form, the CDR3 reads TGTGCCAGCAGCCAGAGGGGACAGGGCTACTCTGGGGTCAACGTCCTGACTCTC. It translates to CASSQRGQGYSGVNVLTL.

Of note for this clonotype: Relative to the germline gene, one junction end is altered; a read error may explain this. The gene calls are TRBV4-3 and TRBJ1-1; D is unclear. CDR1 and CDR2 (germline): LGHNA, YSLEER. CDR3 length equals 14 residues. The chain's CDR3 is CTSSRNIMNTEAFF. CDR3 in DNA: TGCACCAGCAGCCGAAACATCATGAACACTGAAGCTTTCTTT.

Comment on this clonotype: This may be a read error, as it is one base from a much larger clone. The chain links TRBV6-5 to TRBJ1-2, with 9 positions matching TRBD1. Trimming cost V 10 bases and J 7 bases; bases outside gene matches: 19. Germline V gene data show CDR1 as MNHEY and CDR2 as SVGAGI. This CDR3 contains 16 residues. The CDR3 DNA reads TGTGCCAACAGACAAACAGAATACAGGGGGCAGGGTGGCTACACCTTC. Translation: CANRQTEYRGQGGYTF.

Comments on this clonotype: At one end, the junction sequence differs from germline, possibly due to a read error. V gene TRBV11-2 combines with J gene TRBJ1-4, with D possibly TRBD1 on 5 matching bases. The CDR3 is made up of 14 amino acids. Germline V gives CDR1 SGHAT, CDR2 FQNNGV. The CDR3 DNA is TGTGACAGCAGCCCGGGGCAGCCAAATGAAAAACTGTTTTTT. It codes for CDSSPGQPNEKLFF.

The rearrangement links TRBV6-5 to TRBJ2-7, with D possibly being TRBD2 (7 bases). Trimming shortened V by 7 bases and J by 0 bases, and 13 bases separated the two germline ends. Germline CDR1 MNHEY, CDR2 SVGAGI. The CDR3 runs to 14 residues. The CDR3 is CASKRDTHSYEQYF. In DNA form, the CDR3 reads TGTGCCAGCAAGCGGGACACCCACTCCTACGAGCAGTACTTC.

Comment on this clonotype: A read error is possible here, since a much larger clone lies one base away. The genes are TRBV20-1 and TRBJ2-3, with D maybe TRBD1 (5 bases). The CDR3 length is 15 residues. V shed 4 bases and J shed 0 bases, with 14 bases lying between them. In germline, CDR1 is DFQATT, CDR2 SNEGSKA (reference sequence). For the CDR3, the DNA is TGCAGTGCTACCCCATCAGGGTACAGCACAGATACGCAGTATTTT. Its translation: CSATPSGYSTDTQYF.

Details on this clonotype: At one end, the junction sequence differs from germline, possibly due to a read error. V is TRBV6-6 and J is TRBJ1-6; a possible D gene is TRBD1 (5 bases). Germline CDR1 and CDR2: MNHNY and SVGAGI (reference sequence). The CDR3 is 14 amino acids. In DNA form, the CDR3 reads TGTGCCAGCCGCCCTGCGCTGGCAGGGTCACCCCTCCTCTTT. It is translated as CASRPALAGSPLLF.

A note on this clonotype: Germline is not matched at one junction end, which may reflect a read error. This chain joins TRBV20-1 and TRBJ1-4, with TRBD1 as a possible D gene (5 bases). This CDR3 has 15 residues. The germline CDR1 and CDR2 sequences are DFQATT and SNEGSKA (reference sequence). The CDR3 DNA is TGCAGTGCTAGAGATAAAGGGACGGTTAATGAAGAACTGTTTTTT. This codes for CSARDKGTVNEELFF.

Details on this clonotype: No conserved phenylalanine or tryptophan ends this CDR3, so it is likely a read error. CDR3 in DNA: TGTGCCAGCAGCTTAGGAATGGCAAGAATAAACACTGAAGCTTTCTAT. Protein sequence: CASSLGMARINTEAFY. This chain joins TRBV11-3 and TRBJ1-1; D is ambiguous. The CDR3 extends over 16 amino acids. V was pared by 1 base and J by 2 bases, with 14 bases between. The germline V gene encodes CDR1 SGHNT and CDR2 YENEEA.

This chain links TRBV20-1 with TRBJ2-5; D is ambiguous. V was trimmed by 4 bases and J by 2 bases, leaving 8 bases between them. This CDR3 is 12 amino acids long. Per the germline V gene, CDR1 is DFQATT and CDR2 is SNEGSKA (reference sequence). CDR3 in DNA: TGCAGTGCTAAGTATTGGCAAGAGACCCAGTACTTC. It translates to CSAKYWQETQYF.

About this clonotype itself: A read error may produce the germline difference seen at one junction end. The chain is built from TRBV11-1 and TRBJ2-1; possibly TRBD2 for D (5 bases). CDR1 and CDR2 (germline): SGHAT, FQDESV (reference sequence). The CDR3 is 15 amino acids. In nucleotides, the CDR3 is TGTGCCAGCACCGTTAGGAGAGGGATGGGGAATGGGCAGTTCTTC. Protein sequence: CASTVRRGMGNGQFF.

This clonotype has just a few counts. This clone may be a read error of a much larger clone one base away. The chain couples TRBV29-1 to TRBJ1-1; D not resolved. V dropped 3 bases and J dropped 9 bases, with 8 bases sitting between them. Per germline, CDR1 SQVTM and CDR2 ANQGSEA. The CDR3 is 10 amino acids. Written as DNA, the CDR3 is TGCAGCGTTGACACCAATCAAGCTTTCTTT. It specifies CSVDTNQAFF.

The chain links TRBV14 to TRBJ1-3; 7 nucleotides match TRBD1. V dropped 4 bases and J dropped 4; count of bases not matched to a gene: 4. The CDR3 totals 14 residues. The germline V gene encodes CDR1 SGHDN and CDR2 FVKESK. The CDR3 DNA sequence: TGTGCCAGCAGCCGACAGGGATTGGGAAACACCATATATTTT. It yields the protein CASSRQGLGNTIYF.

This chain connects TRBV10-3 to TRBJ1-1; D not resolved. Germline-derived CDR1 and CDR2 are ENHRY and SYGVKD. Trimming took off 3 bases at V and 5 bases at J, with 19 bases between the two ends. The CDR3 consists of 16 residues. CDR3 DNA sequence: TGTGCCATCAGTGACCAGAACATGGGCGTAAGGACTGAAGCTTTCTTT. It translates to CAISDQNMGVRTEAFF.